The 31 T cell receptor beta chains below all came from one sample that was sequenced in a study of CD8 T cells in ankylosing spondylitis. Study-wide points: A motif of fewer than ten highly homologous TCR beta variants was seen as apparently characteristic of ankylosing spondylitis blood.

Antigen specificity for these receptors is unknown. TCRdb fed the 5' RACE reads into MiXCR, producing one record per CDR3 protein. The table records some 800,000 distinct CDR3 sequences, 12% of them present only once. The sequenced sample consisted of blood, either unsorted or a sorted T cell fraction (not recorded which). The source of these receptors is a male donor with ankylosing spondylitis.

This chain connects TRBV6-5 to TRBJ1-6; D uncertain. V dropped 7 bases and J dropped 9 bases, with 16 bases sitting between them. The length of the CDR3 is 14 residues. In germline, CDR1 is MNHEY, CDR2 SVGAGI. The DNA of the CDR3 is TGTGCCAGCATTATTCCTCCCGAAGCTTCACCCCTCCACTTT. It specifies CASIIPPEASPLHF.

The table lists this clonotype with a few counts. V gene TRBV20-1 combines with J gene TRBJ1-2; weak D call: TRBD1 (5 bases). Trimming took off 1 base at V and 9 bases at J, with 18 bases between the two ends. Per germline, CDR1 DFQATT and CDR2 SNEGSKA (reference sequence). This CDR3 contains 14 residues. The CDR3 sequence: CSARGEGSSESYTF. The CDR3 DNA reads TGCAGTGCTAGAGGGGAGGGGAGCTCAGAGAGCTACACCTTC.

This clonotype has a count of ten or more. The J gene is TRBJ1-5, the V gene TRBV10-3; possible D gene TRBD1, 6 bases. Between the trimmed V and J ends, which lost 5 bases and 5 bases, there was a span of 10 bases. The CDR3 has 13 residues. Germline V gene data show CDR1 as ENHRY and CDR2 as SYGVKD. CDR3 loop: CAISPQGDQPQHF. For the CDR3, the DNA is TGTGCCATCAGTCCACAGGGAGATCAGCCCCAGCATTTT.

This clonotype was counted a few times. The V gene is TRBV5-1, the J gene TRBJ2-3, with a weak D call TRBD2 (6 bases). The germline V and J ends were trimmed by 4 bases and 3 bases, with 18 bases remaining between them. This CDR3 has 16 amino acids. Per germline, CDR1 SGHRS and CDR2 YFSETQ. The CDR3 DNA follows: TGCGCCAGCAGCCCCCGGGACTCGAGAATTACAGATACGCAGTATTTT. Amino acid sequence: CASSPRDSRITDTQYF.

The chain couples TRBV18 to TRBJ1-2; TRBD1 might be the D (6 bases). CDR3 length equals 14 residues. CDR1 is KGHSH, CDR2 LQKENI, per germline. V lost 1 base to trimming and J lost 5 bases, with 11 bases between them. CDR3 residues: CASSPLSRGYGYTF. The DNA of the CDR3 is TGTGCCAGCTCACCACTATCCAGGGGTTATGGCTACACCTTC.

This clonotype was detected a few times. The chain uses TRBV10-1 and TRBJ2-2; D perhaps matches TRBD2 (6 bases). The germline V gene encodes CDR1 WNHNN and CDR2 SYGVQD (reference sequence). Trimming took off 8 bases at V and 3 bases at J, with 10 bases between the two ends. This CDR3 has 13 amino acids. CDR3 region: CASRRDDTGELFF. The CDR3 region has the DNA TGCGCCAGCCGGCGGGACGACACCGGGGAGCTGTTTTTT.

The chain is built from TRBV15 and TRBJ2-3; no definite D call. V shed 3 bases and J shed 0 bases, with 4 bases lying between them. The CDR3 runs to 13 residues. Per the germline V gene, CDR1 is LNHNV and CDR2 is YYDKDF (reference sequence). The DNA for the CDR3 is TGTGCCACCAGCAGCTCAAGCACAGATACGCAGTATTTT. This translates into CATSSSSTDTQYF.

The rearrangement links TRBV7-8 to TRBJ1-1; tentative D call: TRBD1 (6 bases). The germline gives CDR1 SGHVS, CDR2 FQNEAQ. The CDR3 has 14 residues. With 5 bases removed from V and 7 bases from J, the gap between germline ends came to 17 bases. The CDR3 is CASSGQPGDIEAFF. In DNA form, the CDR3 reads TGTGCCAGCAGCGGACAGCCTGGGGACATTGAAGCTTTCTTT. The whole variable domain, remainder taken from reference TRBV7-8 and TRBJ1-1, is GAGVSQSPRYKVAKRGQDVALRCDPISGHVSLFWYQQALGQGPEFLTYFQNEAQLDKSGLPSDRFFAERPEGSVSTLKIQRTQQEDSAVYLCASSGQPGDIEAFFGQGTRLTVV.

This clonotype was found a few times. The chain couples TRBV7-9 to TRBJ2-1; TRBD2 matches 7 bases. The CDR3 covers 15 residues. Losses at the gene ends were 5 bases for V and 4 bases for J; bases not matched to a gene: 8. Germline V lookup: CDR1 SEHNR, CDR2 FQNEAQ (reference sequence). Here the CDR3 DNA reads TGTGCCAGCAGCAAGGTAGAGCGGGATTACAATGAGCAGTTCTTC. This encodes CASSKVERDYNEQFF.

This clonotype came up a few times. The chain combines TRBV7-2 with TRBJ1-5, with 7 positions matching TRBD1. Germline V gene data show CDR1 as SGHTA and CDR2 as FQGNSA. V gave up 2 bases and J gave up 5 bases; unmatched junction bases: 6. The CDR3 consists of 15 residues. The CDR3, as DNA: TGTGCCAGCAGCTTACGTATTGGACAGGATCAGCCCCAGCATTTT. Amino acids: CASSLRIGQDQPQHF. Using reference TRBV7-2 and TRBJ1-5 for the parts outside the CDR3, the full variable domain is GAGVSQSPSNKVTEKGKDVELRCDPISGHTALYWYRQSLGQGLEFLIYFQGNSAPDKSGLPSDRFSAERTGGSVSTLTIQRTQQEDSAVYLCASSLRIGQDQPQHFGDGTRLSIL.

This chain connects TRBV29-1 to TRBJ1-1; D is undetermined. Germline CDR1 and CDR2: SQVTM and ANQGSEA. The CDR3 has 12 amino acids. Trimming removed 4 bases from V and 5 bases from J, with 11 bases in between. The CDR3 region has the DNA TGCAGCGTTGCTTATCCGGGGACTGAAGCTTTCTTT. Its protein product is CSVAYPGTEAFF.

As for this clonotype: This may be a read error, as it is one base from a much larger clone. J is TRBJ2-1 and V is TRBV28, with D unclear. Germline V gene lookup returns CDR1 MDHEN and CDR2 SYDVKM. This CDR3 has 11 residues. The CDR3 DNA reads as TGTGCCATCAGTTTGTCGAATGAGCAGTTCTTC. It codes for CAISLSNEQFF.

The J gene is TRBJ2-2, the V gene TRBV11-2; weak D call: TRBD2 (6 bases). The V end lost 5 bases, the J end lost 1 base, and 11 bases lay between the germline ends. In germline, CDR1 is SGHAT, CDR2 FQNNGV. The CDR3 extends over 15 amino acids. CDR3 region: CASSGLGGNTGELFF. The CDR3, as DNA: TGTGCCAGCAGCGGGCTCGGGGGGAACACCGGGGAGCTGTTTTTT.

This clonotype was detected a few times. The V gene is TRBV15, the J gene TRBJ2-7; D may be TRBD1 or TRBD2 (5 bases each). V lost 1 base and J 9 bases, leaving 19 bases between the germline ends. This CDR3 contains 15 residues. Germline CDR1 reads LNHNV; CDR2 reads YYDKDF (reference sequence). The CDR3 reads CATSRVGEGTLLQYF. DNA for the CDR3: TGTGCCACCAGCAGAGTAGGGGAAGGGACCTTACTGCAGTACTTC.

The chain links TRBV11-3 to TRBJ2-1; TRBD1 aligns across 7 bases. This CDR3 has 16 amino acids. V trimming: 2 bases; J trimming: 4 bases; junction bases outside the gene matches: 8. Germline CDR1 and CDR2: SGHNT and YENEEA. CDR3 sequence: CASSLNWDSLYNEQFF. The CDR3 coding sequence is TGTGCCAGCAGCTTAAATTGGGACAGCCTTTACAATGAGCAGTTCTTC.

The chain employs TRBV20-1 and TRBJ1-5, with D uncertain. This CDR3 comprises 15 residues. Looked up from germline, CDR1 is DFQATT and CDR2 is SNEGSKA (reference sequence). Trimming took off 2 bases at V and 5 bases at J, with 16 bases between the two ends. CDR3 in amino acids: CSARHAGQRDQPQHF. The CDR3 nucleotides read TGCAGTGCTAGACACGCGGGCCAAAGGGATCAGCCCCAGCATTTT.

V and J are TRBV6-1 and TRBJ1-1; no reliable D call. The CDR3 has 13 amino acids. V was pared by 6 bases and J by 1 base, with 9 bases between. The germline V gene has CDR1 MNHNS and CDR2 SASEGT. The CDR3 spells CASRPYANTEAFF. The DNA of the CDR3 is TGTGCCAGCAGGCCCTACGCGAACACTGAAGCTTTCTTT.

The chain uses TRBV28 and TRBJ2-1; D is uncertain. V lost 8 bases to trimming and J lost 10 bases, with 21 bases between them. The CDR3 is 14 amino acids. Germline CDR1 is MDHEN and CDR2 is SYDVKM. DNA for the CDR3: TGTGCCAGCGGCCCTGGGCTCCTGACCGGCGAGCAGTTCTTC. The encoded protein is CASGPGLLTGEQFF.

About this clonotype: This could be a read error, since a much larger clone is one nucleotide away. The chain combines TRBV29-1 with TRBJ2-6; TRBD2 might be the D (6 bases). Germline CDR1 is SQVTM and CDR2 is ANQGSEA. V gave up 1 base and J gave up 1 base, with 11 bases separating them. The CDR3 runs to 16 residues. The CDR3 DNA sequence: TGCAGCGTTGAAGGAAGCGGGCGATCTGGGGCCAACGTCCTGACTTTC. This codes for CSVEGSGRSGANVLTF.

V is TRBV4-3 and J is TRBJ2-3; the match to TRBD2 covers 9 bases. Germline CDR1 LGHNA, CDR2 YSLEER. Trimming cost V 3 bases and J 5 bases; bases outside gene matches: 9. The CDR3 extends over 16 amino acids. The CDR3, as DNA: TGCGCCAGCAGCCAGACCCTAGCGGGGCAGATAGATACGCAGTATTTT. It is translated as CASSQTLAGQIDTQYF.

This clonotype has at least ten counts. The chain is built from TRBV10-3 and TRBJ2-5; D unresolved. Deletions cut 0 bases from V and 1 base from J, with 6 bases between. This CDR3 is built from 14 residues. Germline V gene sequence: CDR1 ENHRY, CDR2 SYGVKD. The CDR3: CAISESGSQETQYF. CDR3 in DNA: TGTGCCATCAGTGAGTCGGGCAGCCAAGAGACCCAGTACTTC.

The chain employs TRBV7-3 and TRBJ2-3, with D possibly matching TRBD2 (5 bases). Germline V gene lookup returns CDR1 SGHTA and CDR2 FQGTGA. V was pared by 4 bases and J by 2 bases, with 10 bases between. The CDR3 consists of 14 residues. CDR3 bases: TGTGCCAGCAGCTGGCGAGGGCCCACAGATACGCAGTATTTT. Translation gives CASSWRGPTDTQYF.

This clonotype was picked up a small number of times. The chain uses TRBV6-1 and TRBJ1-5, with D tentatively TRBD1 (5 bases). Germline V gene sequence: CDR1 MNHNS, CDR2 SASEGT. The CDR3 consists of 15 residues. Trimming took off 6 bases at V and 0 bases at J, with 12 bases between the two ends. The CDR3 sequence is CASRTGRYSNQPQHF. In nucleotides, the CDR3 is TGTGCCAGCAGGACGGGACGTTATAGCAATCAGCCCCAGCATTTT.

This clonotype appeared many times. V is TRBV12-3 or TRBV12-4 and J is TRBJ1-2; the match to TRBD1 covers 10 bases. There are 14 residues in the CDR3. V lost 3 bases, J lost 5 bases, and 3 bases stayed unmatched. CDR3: CASSFGTGVYGYTF. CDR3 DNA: TGTGCCAGCAGTTTCGGGACAGGGGTGTATGGCTACACCTTC.

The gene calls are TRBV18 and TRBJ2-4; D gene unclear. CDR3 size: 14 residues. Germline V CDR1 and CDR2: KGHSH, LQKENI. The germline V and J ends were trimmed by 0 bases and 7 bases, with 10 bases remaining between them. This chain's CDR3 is CASSPPTYRNIQYF. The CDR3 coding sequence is TGTGCCAGCTCACCACCCACCTATAGGAACATTCAGTACTTC.

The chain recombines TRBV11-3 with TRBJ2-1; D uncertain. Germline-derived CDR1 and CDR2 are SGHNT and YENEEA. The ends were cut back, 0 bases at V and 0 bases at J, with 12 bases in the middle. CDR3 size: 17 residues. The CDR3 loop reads CASSLEVGGSSYNEQFF. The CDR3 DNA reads TGTGCCAGCAGCTTAGAGGTCGGCGGAAGCTCCTACAATGAGCAGTTCTTC.

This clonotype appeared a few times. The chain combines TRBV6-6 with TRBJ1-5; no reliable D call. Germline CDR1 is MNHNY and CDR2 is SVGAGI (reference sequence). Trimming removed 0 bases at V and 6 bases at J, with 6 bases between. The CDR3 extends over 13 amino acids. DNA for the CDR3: TGTGCCAGCAGTTACTCAGTGATTCAGCCCCAGCATTTT. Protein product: CASSYSVIQPQHF.

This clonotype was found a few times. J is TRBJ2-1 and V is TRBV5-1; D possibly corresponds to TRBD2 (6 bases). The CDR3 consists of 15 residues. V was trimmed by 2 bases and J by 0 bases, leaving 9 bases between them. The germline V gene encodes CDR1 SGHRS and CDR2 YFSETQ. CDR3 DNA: TGCGCCAGCAGCTTACAGGACTACTCCTACAATGAGCAGTTCTTC. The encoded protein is CASSLQDYSYNEQFF.

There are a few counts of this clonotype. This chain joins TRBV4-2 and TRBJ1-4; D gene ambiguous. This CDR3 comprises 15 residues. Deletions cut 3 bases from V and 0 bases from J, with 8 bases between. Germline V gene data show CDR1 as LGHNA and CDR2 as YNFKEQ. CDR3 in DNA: TGTGCCAGCAGCCACTCCAGGCCAACTAATGAAAAACTGTTTTTT. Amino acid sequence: CASSHSRPTNEKLFF.

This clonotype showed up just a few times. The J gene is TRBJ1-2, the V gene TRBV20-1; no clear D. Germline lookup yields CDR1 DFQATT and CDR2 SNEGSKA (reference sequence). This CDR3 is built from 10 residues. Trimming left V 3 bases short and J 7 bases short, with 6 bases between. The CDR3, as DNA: TGCAGTGCTAGCGGGGTTGGCTACACCTTC. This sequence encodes CSASGVGYTF.

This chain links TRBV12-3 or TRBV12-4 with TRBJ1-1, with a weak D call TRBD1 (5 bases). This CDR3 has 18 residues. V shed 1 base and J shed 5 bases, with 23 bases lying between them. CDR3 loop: CASSLGPGRRRSETEAFF. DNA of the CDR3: TGTGCCAGCAGTTTAGGGCCGGGACGGAGGCGGTCGGAGACTGAAGCTTTCTTT.